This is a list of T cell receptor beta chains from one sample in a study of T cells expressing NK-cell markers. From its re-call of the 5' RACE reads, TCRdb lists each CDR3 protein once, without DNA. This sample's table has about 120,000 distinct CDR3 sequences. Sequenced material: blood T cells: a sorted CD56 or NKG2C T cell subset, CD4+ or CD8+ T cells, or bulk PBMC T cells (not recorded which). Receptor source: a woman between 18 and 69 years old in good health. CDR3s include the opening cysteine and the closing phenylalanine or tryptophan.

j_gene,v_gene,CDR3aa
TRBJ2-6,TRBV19,CASSIRDSGANVLTF
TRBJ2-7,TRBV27,CASSRQGRAYDQYF
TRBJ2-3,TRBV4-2,CASSQGTPTDTQYF
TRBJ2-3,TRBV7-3,CASSPIAGGPADTQYF
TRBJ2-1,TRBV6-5,CASSYNLGDRVFF
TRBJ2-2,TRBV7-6,CASSFAGGLAGELFF
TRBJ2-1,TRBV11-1,CASSSAPGLADTYNEQFF
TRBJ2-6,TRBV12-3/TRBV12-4,CASTRLGETSGANVLTF
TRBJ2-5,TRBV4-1,CASSRGALGQETQYF
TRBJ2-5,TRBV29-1,CSVEEGTGGRETQYF
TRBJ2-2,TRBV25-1,CASSAGVTGELFF
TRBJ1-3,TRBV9,CASSVVGGAGNTIYF
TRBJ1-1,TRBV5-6,CASSWGVFTEAFF
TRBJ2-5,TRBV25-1,CASSEWVGGKEETQYF
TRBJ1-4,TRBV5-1,CASSLGQSNEKLFF
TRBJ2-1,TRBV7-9,CASSLSGTLYNEQFF
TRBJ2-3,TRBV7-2,CASSLTSGVVDTQYF
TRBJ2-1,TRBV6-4,CASSGLAGANEQFF
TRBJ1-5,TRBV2,CASSHQAQPQHF
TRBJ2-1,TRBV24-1,CATSVTGLAGLDEQFF
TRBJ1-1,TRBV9,CASSVDPGRSTEAFF
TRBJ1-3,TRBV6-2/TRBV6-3,CASSTRDRVFYSGNTIYF
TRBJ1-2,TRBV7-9,CASSLEALRYGYTF
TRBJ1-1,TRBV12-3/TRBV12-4,CASRLGGQNTEAFF
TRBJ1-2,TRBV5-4,CASRSRGSYGYTF
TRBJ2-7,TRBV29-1,CSVVQGPYEQYF
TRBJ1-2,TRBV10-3,CAISTSPGGYGYTF
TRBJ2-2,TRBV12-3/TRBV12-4,CASSLARGTGELFF
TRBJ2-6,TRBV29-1,CSVVLAGGGANVLTF
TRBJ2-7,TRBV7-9,CASSLGTSPYEQYF
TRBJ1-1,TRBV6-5,CASSYVPGALNTEAFF
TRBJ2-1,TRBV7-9,CASSSAGTPYNEQFF
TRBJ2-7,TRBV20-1,CSATGQGDEQYF
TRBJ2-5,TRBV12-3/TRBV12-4,CASSLAVQETQYF
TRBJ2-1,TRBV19,CASSNPWGQAYNEQFF
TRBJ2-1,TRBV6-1,CASSPTSGGDNEQFF
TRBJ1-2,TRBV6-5,CASSTGGQALGYYGYTF
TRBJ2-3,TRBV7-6,CASSPNGRTSGGRTDTQYF
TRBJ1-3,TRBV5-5,CASSLEGRVDSTIYF
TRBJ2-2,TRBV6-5,CASSYSPEPGGELFF
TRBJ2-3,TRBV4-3,CASSQVAGGPADTQYF
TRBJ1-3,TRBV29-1,CSVGAEVSGNTIYF
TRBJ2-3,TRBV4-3,CASSQDLADTTDTQYF
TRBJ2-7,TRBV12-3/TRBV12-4,CASSLALSPWEQYF
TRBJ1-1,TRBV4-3,CASSQASLDTEAFF
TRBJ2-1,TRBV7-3,CASSHGTGVYTEQFF
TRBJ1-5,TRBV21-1,CASSSGRVDNRGQPQHF
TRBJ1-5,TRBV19,CASRPGHNNQPQHF